This is a list of T cell receptor beta chains from one sample in a study of identical twins. Each CDR3 protein is one row after TCRdb ran MiXCR on the 5' RACE reads. This sample has 1.5 million to 2 million distinct CDR3 sequences, with about 30% found just once. Sequencing was done on a sample of cord blood. The source of these receptors is a newborn girl in good health. Each CDR3 is given with its conserved first and last residue. The order of the fields is V gene, D gene, clone size, J gene, CDR3 protein, CDR3 DNA. A D gene is named only where the DNA matches it firmly. Size tells how often a clone was seen (once, few, many) or the class of an expanded clone, and some rows leave it out.

V gene: TRBV6-1
D gene: .
clone size: .
J gene: TRBJ2-3
CDR3 protein: CASSDKSRTDTQYF
CDR3 DNA: TGTGCCAGCAGTGACAAATCCCGCACAGATACGCAGTATTTT

V gene: TRBV20-1
D gene: TRBD2
clone size: .
J gene: TRBJ2-3
CDR3 protein: CSASRLAMTDTQYF
CDR3 DNA: TGCAGTGCATCCCGACTAGCGATGACAGATACGCAGTATTTT

V gene: TRBV10-3
D gene: .
clone size: .
J gene: TRBJ2-7
CDR3 protein: CAIREAFGDAPYEQYF
CDR3 DNA: TGTGCCATCAGAGAGGCCTTTGGGGATGCCCCCTACGAGCAGTACTTC

V gene: TRBV4-1
D gene: .
clone size: .
J gene: TRBJ1-5
CDR3 protein: CASSQEWRRYSNQPQHF
CDR3 DNA: TGCGCCAGCAGCCAAGAGTGGAGGCGATATAGCAATCAGCCCCAGCATTTT

V gene: TRBV9
D gene: TRBD2
clone size: few
J gene: TRBJ2-4
CDR3 protein: CASSVGTSGGNIQYF
CDR3 DNA: TGTGCCAGCAGCGTAGGAACTAGCGGGGGGAACATTCAGTACTTC

V gene: TRBV7-2
D gene: TRBD2
clone size: few
J gene: TRBJ2-3
CDR3 protein: CASSWRLAGGSDTQYF
CDR3 DNA: TGTGCCAGCAGCTGGCGACTAGCGGGGGGTTCAGATACGCAGTATTTT

V gene: TRBV9
D gene: TRBD1
clone size: .
J gene: TRBJ2-1
CDR3 protein: CASSPRDRTSYNEQFF
CDR3 DNA: TGTGCCAGCAGCCCCCGGGACAGGACCTCCTACAATGAGCAGTTCTTC

V gene: TRBV15
D gene: .
clone size: .
J gene: TRBJ2-1
CDR3 protein: CATSSRREGAYNEQFF
CDR3 DNA: TGTGCCACCAGCAGTAGGCGGGAAGGCGCCTACAATGAGCAGTTCTTC

V gene: TRBV7-2
D gene: TRBD2
clone size: few
J gene: TRBJ2-1
CDR3 protein: CASSSPISGRQGSYNEQFF
CDR3 DNA: TGTGCCAGCAGCTCGCCGATTAGCGGGCGTCAGGGCTCCTACAATGAGCAGTTCTTC

V gene: TRBV6-6
D gene: TRBD1
clone size: .
J gene: TRBJ2-4
CDR3 protein: CASADRAHIQYF
CDR3 DNA: TGTGCCAGCGCCGACAGGGCCCACATTCAGTACTTC

V gene: TRBV2
D gene: .
clone size: few
J gene: TRBJ2-3
CDR3 protein: CASSLSLRGERTDTQYF
CDR3 DNA: TGTGCCAGCAGCCTCTCGCTGCGAGGGGAGCGCACAGATACGCAGTATTTT

V gene: TRBV9
D gene: .
clone size: .
J gene: TRBJ2-5
CDR3 protein: CASSAELYQETQYF
CDR3 DNA: TGTGCCAGCAGCGCCGAATTGTACCAAGAGACCCAGTACTTC

V gene: TRBV14
D gene: .
clone size: few
J gene: TRBJ2-3
CDR3 protein: CASSQGLTAADTQYF
CDR3 DNA: TGTGCCAGCAGCCAGGGACTTACAGCCGCAGATACGCAGTATTTT

V gene: TRBV7-2
D gene: .
clone size: .
J gene: TRBJ1-1
CDR3 protein: CASSTRGPANTEAFF
CDR3 DNA: TGTGCCAGCAGCACTAGGGGACCGGCGAACACTGAAGCTTTCTTT

V gene: TRBV7-2
D gene: TRBD2
clone size: few
J gene: TRBJ2-3
CDR3 protein: CASSPTRTRDTQYF
CDR3 DNA: TGTGCCAGCAGCCCTACGCGGACTAGAGATACGCAGTATTTT

V gene: TRBV10-3
D gene: TRBD2
clone size: many
J gene: TRBJ2-1
CDR3 protein: CAITSGGAYNEQFF
CDR3 DNA: TGTGCCATCACTAGCGGGGGGGCCTACAATGAGCAGTTCTTC

V gene: TRBV7-2
D gene: .
clone size: once
J gene: TRBJ2-4
CDR3 protein: CARSDDYLEQYF
CDR3 DNA: TGTGCCCGCAGCGACGACTATCTGGAGCAGTACTTC

V gene: TRBV6-6
D gene: .
clone size: .
J gene: TRBJ1-2
CDR3 protein: CACSYYRVPNYGYTF
CDR3 DNA: TGTGCCTGCAGTTACTACAGGGTCCCCAACTATGGCTACACCTTC

V gene: TRBV25-1
D gene: .
clone size: .
J gene: TRBJ1-1
CDR3 protein: CASSEGIIKVVAYGGEKGTEAFF
CDR3 DNA: TGTGCCAGCAGTGAAGGCATAATCAAGGTGGTGGCTTATGGCGGGGAAAAGGGCACTGAAGCTTTCTTT

V gene: TRBV4-2
D gene: TRBD2
clone size: .
J gene: TRBJ2-5
CDR3 protein: CASSQPISPTSGRRQETQYF
CDR3 DNA: TGTGCCAGCAGCCAACCGATTAGCCCGACTAGCGGGAGAAGACAAGAGACCCAGTACTTC

V gene: TRBV6-6
D gene: .
clone size: .
J gene: TRBJ1-6
CDR3 protein: CASSYGDRRGTLHF
CDR3 DNA: TGTGCCAGCAGTTACGGGGACCGCAGAGGTACCCTCCACTTT

V gene: TRBV20-1
D gene: .
clone size: .
J gene: TRBJ1-4
CDR3 protein: CSARPRAGGLSTNEKLFF
CDR3 DNA: TGCAGTGCTAGGCCTAGGGCAGGCGGACTATCAACTAATGAAAAACTGTTTTTT

V gene: TRBV3-1
D gene: TRBD2
clone size: .
J gene: TRBJ2-3
CDR3 protein: CASTDSGGLTDTQYF
CDR3 DNA: TGTGCCAGCACCGATAGCGGGGGCCTCACAGATACGCAGTATTTT

V gene: TRBV5-5
D gene: .
clone size: few
J gene: TRBJ2-3
CDR3 protein: CASSSRPFRDTQYF
CDR3 DNA: TGTGCCAGCAGCTCGCGCCCCTTCAGAGATACGCAGTATTTT

V gene: TRBV20-1
D gene: .
clone size: once
J gene: TRBJ1-1
CDR3 protein: CSTRDQRGVNTEAFF
CDR3 DNA: TGCAGTACTAGAGATCAACGGGGGGTGAACACTGAAGCTTTCTTT

V gene: TRBV7-9
D gene: .
clone size: many
J gene: TRBJ1-2
CDR3 protein: CASSLGGGGYGYTF
CDR3 DNA: TGTGCCAGCAGTTTAGGTGGAGGTGGCTATGGCTACACCTTC

V gene: TRBV12-3/TRBV12-4
D gene: .
clone size: few
J gene: TRBJ2-7
CDR3 protein: CASSSGQWGIKYEQYF
CDR3 DNA: TGTGCCAGCAGTTCTGGACAGTGGGGTATTAAATACGAGCAGTACTTC

V gene: TRBV12-3/TRBV12-4
D gene: .
clone size: few
J gene: TRBJ2-7
CDR3 protein: CASSRTVSSYNEQYF
CDR3 DNA: TGTGCCAGCAGCCGGACAGTGAGCTCCTACAATGAGCAGTACTTC

V gene: TRBV4-1
D gene: .
clone size: .
J gene: TRBJ2-2
CDR3 protein: CASSRPADNTGELFF
CDR3 DNA: TGCGCCAGCAGCCGACCCGCGGATAACACCGGGGAGCTGTTTTTT

V gene: TRBV4-1
D gene: .
clone size: .
J gene: TRBJ1-5
CDR3 protein: CASSQEAHRPQHF
CDR3 DNA: TGCGCCAGCAGCCAAGAAGCGCATAGGCCCCAGCATTTT

V gene: TRBV5-1
D gene: .
clone size: .
J gene: TRBJ2-4
CDR3 protein: CASSPEDTPDIQYF
CDR3 DNA: TGCGCCAGCAGCCCTGAGGACACCCCGGACATTCAGTACTTC

V gene: TRBV11-2
D gene: .
clone size: .
J gene: TRBJ1-2
CDR3 protein: CASSLPKNYGYTF
CDR3 DNA: TGTGCCAGCAGCTTACCAAAAAACTATGGCTACACCTTC

V gene: TRBV20-1
D gene: TRBD2
clone size: .
J gene: TRBJ2-7
CDR3 protein: CSARGDRELAANEQYF
CDR3 DNA: TGCAGTGCTAGAGGAGATAGGGAACTAGCGGCGAATGAGCAGTACTTC

V gene: TRBV20-1
D gene: .
clone size: .
J gene: TRBJ2-5
CDR3 protein: CSGSAGETQYF
CDR3 DNA: TGCAGTGGGAGCGCAGGAGAGACCCAGTACTTC

V gene: TRBV27
D gene: .
clone size: .
J gene: TRBJ1-2
CDR3 protein: CASSLSEAANYGYTF
CDR3 DNA: TGTGCCAGCAGCCTGTCCGAGGCGGCGAACTATGGCTACACCTTC

V gene: TRBV20-1
D gene: .
clone size: few
J gene: TRBJ2-3
CDR3 protein: CSAGLRARGTDTQYF
CDR3 DNA: TGCAGTGCCGGCTTACGTGCTCGGGGGACAGATACGCAGTATTTT

V gene: TRBV28
D gene: .
clone size: .
J gene: TRBJ2-4
CDR3 protein: CASSWDNKNIQYF
CDR3 DNA: TGTGCCAGCAGTTGGGACAACAAAAACATTCAGTACTTC

V gene: TRBV4-2
D gene: .
clone size: few
J gene: TRBJ2-7
CDR3 protein: CASSRRTASPYEQYF
CDR3 DNA: TGTGCCAGCAGCCGACGGACAGCATCCCCCTACGAGCAGTACTTC

V gene: TRBV12-5
D gene: .
clone size: few
J gene: TRBJ2-7
CDR3 protein: CASGLRSGSSYEQYF
CDR3 DNA: TGTGCTAGTGGTTTGAGGTCGGGCAGCTCCTACGAGCAGTACTTC

V gene: TRBV21-1
D gene: .
clone size: few
J gene: TRBJ2-1
CDR3 protein: CASSARTSGRWYNEQFF
CDR3 DNA: TGTGCCAGCAGCGCCAGGACTAGCGGGAGATGGTACAATGAGCAGTTCTTC

V gene: TRBV12-3/TRBV12-4
D gene: TRBD2
clone size: few
J gene: TRBJ2-7
CDR3 protein: CASSRTSGRANEQYF
CDR3 DNA: TGTGCCAGCAGTCGGACTAGCGGGAGGGCCAATGAGCAGTACTTC

V gene: TRBV28
D gene: TRBD1
clone size: .
J gene: TRBJ1-1
CDR3 protein: CASTRTGGFGEAFF
CDR3 DNA: TGTGCCAGCACCCGAACAGGGGGCTTCGGTGAAGCTTTCTTT

V gene: TRBV12-3/TRBV12-4
D gene: .
clone size: few
J gene: TRBJ1-1
CDR3 protein: CASRTTGKTEAFF
CDR3 DNA: TGTGCCAGCAGGACCACAGGGAAAACTGAAGCTTTCTTT

V gene: TRBV27
D gene: .
clone size: many
J gene: TRBJ1-1
CDR3 protein: CASSLSGGAEAFF
CDR3 DNA: TGTGCCAGCAGTTTATCAGGGGGGGCTGAAGCTTTCTTT

V gene: TRBV27
D gene: .
clone size: .
J gene: TRBJ2-7
CDR3 protein: CASRSIDLSYEQYF
CDR3 DNA: TGTGCCAGCAGGAGTATCGACCTCTCCTACGAGCAGTACTTC

V gene: TRBV30
D gene: TRBD1
clone size: few
J gene: TRBJ1-4
CDR3 protein: CAWRPTGGLKEKLFF
CDR3 DNA: TGTGCCTGGAGGCCCACAGGGGGCTTAAAAGAAAAACTGTTTTTT

V gene: TRBV7-2
D gene: .
clone size: many
J gene: TRBJ1-1
CDR3 protein: CASSLRRTEAFF
CDR3 DNA: TGTGCCAGCAGTTTGAGGCGGACTGAAGCTTTCTTT

V gene: TRBV10-3
D gene: .
clone size: few
J gene: TRBJ2-7
CDR3 protein: CAIDRGYSYEQYF
CDR3 DNA: TGTGCCATAGATCGGGGATACTCCTACGAGCAGTACTTC

V gene: TRBV20-1
D gene: TRBD2
clone size: .
J gene: TRBJ2-7
CDR3 protein: CSARREVAGGFLRSYEQYF
CDR3 DNA: TGCAGTGCTAGACGAGAAGTAGCGGGGGGATTCCTCCGCTCCTACGAGCAGTACTTC

V gene: TRBV20-1
D gene: .
clone size: .
J gene: TRBJ2-5
CDR3 protein: CSADKETQYF
CDR3 DNA: TGCAGTGCGGATAAAGAGACCCAGTACTTC

V gene: TRBV20-1
D gene: .
clone size: .
J gene: TRBJ2-1
CDR3 protein: CSVGQGSLETQFF
CDR3 DNA: TGCAGTGTCGGTCAGGGGAGTTTGGAGACCCAGTTCTTC